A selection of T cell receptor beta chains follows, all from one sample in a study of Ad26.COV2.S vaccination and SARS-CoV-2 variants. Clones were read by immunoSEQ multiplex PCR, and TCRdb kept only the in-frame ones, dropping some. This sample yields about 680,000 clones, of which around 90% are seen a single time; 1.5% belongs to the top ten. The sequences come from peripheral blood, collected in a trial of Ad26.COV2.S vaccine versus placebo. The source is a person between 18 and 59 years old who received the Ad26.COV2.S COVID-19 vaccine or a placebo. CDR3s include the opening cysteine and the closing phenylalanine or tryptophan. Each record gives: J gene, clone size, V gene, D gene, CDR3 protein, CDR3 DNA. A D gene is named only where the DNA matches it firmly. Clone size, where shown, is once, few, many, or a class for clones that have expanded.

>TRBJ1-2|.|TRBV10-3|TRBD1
CAIRGQGTNYGYTF
TGTGCCATCAGAGGACAGGGTACTAACTATGGCTACACCTTC
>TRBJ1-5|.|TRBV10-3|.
CAISETAGNSNQPQHF
TGTGCCATCAGTGAAACTGCCGGTAATAGCAATCAGCCCCAGCATTTT
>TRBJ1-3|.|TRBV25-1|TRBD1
CASSDQTGAGNTIYF
TGTGCCAGCAGTGACCAAACAGGGGCTGGAAACACCATATATTTT
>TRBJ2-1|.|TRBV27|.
CASSSPGGEFF
TGTGCCAGCAGTTCCCCCGGGGGTGAGTTCTTC
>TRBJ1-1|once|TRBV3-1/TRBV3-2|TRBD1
CASSLTGLGAFF
TGTGCCAGCAGCCTGACAGGGTTAGGAGCTTTCTTT
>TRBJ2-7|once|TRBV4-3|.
CASSQDRRPHYEQYF
TGCGCCAGCAGCCAAGATCGAAGACCTCACTACGAGCAGTACTTC
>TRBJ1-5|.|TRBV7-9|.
CASSLAGASNQPQHF
TGTGCCAGCAGCTTAGCAGGGGCGAGCAATCAGCCCCAGCATTTT
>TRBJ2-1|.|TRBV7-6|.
CASSLVTTRNNEQFF
TGTGCCAGCAGCTTAGTTACTACCAGGAACAATGAGCAGTTCTTC
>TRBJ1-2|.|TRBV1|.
CTSSQGDYGYTF
TGCACCAGCAGCCAAGGGGACTATGGCTACACCTTC
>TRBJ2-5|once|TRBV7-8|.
CASRWEETQYF
TGTGCCAGCAGGTGGGAAGAGACCCAGTACTTC
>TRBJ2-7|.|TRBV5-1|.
CASSTGRGMDEQYF
TGCGCCAGCAGCACCGGCCGGGGGATGGACGAGCAGTACTTC
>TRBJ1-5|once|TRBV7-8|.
CASSLNREHQPQHF
TGTGCCAGCAGCTTAAACAGGGAGCATCAGCCCCAGCATTTT
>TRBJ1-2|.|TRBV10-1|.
CASSEQTCPRVGYGYTF
TGCGCCAGCAGCGAGCAGACGTGCCCCAGGGTCGGCTATGGCTACACCTTC
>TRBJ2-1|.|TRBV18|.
CASSSTGPYNEQFF
TGTGCCAGCTCAAGCACAGGGCCCTACAATGAGCAGTTCTTC